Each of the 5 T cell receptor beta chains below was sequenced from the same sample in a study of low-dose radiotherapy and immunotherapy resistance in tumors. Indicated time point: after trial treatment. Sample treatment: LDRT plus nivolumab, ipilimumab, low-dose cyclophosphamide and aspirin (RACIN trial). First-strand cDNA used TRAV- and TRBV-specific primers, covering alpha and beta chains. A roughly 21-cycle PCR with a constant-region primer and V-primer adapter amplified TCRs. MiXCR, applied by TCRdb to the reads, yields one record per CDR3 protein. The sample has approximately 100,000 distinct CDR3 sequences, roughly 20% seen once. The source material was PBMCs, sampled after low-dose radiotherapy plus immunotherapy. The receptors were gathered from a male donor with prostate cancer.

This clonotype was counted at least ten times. CDR3 in amino acids: CASSPRTSGGGVAKNIQYF. CDR3 nucleotide sequence: TGTGCCAGCAGCCCGAGGACTAGCGGGGGGGGTGTAGCCAAAAACATTCAGTACTTC. The chain joins TRBV7-9 to TRBJ2-4, with 15 bases that match TRBD2. Germline V gene lookup returns CDR1 SEHNR and CDR2 FQNEAQ (reference sequence). V lost 5 bases to trimming and J lost 0 bases; unmatched junction nucleotides: 8. The CDR3 length is 19 residues.

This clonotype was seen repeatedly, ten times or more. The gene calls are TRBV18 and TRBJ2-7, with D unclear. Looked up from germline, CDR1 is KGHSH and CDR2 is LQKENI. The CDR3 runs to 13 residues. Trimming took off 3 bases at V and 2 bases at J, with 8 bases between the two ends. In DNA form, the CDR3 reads TGTGCCAGCTCACCCCCCCGGACCTACGAGCAGTACTTC. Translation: CASSPPRTYEQYF.

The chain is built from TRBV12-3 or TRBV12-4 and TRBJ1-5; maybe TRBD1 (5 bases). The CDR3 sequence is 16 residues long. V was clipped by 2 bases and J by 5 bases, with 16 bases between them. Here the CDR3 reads CASSLNSAGSHQPQHF. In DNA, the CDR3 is TGTGCCAGCAGTTTAAATTCGGCAGGGAGCCATCAGCCCCAGCATTTT.

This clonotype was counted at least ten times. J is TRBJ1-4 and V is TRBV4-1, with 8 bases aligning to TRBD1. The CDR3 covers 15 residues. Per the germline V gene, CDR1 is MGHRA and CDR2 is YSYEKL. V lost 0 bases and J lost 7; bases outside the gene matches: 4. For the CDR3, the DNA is TGCGCCAGCAGCCAAGAGCACAGGGGGTTTGAAAAACTGTTTTTT. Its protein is CASSQEHRGFEKLFF.

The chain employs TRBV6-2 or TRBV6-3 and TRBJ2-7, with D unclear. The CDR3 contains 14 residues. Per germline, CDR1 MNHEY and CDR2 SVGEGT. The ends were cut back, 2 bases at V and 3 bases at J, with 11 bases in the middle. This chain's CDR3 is CASSYGYSGYEQYF. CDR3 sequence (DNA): TGTGCCAGCAGTTACGGGTATTCGGGCTACGAGCAGTACTTC.